A single sample is the source of the 15 T cell receptor beta chains below, sequenced in a study of blood T cell repertoires in COVID-19. Profiling relied on immunoSEQ multiplex PCR, and the TCRdb table lists in-frame clones only, not all of them. The table includes about 320,000 clones, 85% detected once. Material for sequencing was peripheral blood. These receptors all stem from a human donor in a cohort sampled during active COVID-19.

V usage is TRBV11-2 and J usage is TRBJ1-2, with 9 bases aligning to TRBD1. This CDR3 contains 18 residues. Trimming cost V 5 bases and J 8 bases; bases outside gene matches: 21. Germline assignment: CDR1 SGHAT and CDR2 FQNNGV. The CDR3 protein is CASSPLWGQGLGGWGYTF. The CDR3 DNA follows: TGTGCCAGCAGCCCGCTTTGGGGACAGGGACTTGGAGGTTGGGGCTACACCTTC. Supplemented by reference TRBV11-2 and TRBJ1-2, the full variable domain reads EAGVAQSPRYKIIEKRQSVAFWCNPISGHATLYWYQQILGQGPKLLIQFQNNGVVDDSQLPKDRFSAERLKGVDSTLKIQPAKLEDSAVYLCASSPLWGQGLGGWGYTFGSGTRLTVV.

The genes are TRBV4-1 and TRBJ2-7, with 10 nucleotides matching TRBD2. After removal of 0 bases from V and 2 bases from J, the junction contained 4 bases not matched to a gene. This CDR3 has 16 residues. Germline CDR1 MGHRA, CDR2 YSYEKL. The CDR3 loop is CASSQDRTSGAYEQYF. In DNA form, the CDR3 reads TGCGCCAGCAGCCAAGACCGGACTAGCGGAGCCTACGAGCAGTACTTC.

V and J are TRBV24-1 and TRBJ1-3; possible D gene TRBD1, 6 bases. Trimming took off 9 bases at V and 0 bases at J, with 11 bases between the two ends. Looked up from germline, CDR1 is KGHDR and CDR2 is SFDVKD. CDR3 length: 14 residues. The chain's CDR3 is CATQDSRSGNTIYF. In DNA form, the CDR3 reads TGTGCCACCCAGGACAGCCGCTCTGGAAACACCATATATTTT.

This chain uses TRBV12-3 or TRBV12-4 with TRBJ1-1; D is possibly TRBD1 (6 bases). CDR3 length equals 12 residues. Deletions cut 7 bases from V and 10 bases from J, with 16 bases between. The DNA of the CDR3 is TGTGCCAGCAATCCCGGGGGAGGGGGAGCTTTCTTT. Its translation: CASNPGGGGAFF.

The chain uses TRBV2 and TRBJ1-6, with unresolved D. This CDR3 region has 18 residues. CDR1 is SNHLY, CDR2 FYNNEI, per germline. Trimming took off 6 bases at V and 0 bases at J, with 18 bases between the two ends. CDR3 region: CASRPGEEVSSYNSPLHF. In DNA form, the CDR3 reads TGTGCCAGCAGACCTGGCGAGGAGGTGAGCTCCTATAATTCACCCCTCCACTTT.

The V gene is TRBV4-1, the J gene TRBJ1-2; no definite D call. The V gene lost 3 bases and the J gene lost 4 bases, with 12 bases spanning the gap. The V gene's germline CDR1 is MGHRA and CDR2 YSYEKL. CDR3 size: 14 residues. The CDR3 region has the DNA TGCGCCAGCAGCCAGGGAGGGATCGGCTATGGCTACACCTTC. Encoded protein: CASSQGGIGYGYTF.

This clone has a handful of counts. V is TRBV19 and J is TRBJ1-2; possibly TRBD1 for D (5 bases). Per germline, CDR1 LNHDA and CDR2 SQIVND (reference sequence). Trimming took 6 bases from V and 2 from J, leaving 10 bases between them. This CDR3 is 13 amino acids long. The CDR3 DNA reads as TGTGCCAGTAGCCCTGGACACAACTATGGCTACACCTTC. Its translation is CASSPGHNYGYTF.

The J gene is TRBJ1-1, the V gene TRBV5-5; the match to TRBD1 covers 7 bases. V was clipped by 2 bases and J by 8 bases; unmatched bases: 3. This CDR3 has 12 amino acids. Germline V gene data show CDR1 as SGHKS and CDR2 as YYEKEE (reference sequence). The CDR3 region has the DNA TGTGCCAGCAGCTTTACAGGGGTGGAAGCTTTCTTT. Translation gives CASSFTGVEAFF.

The count of this clone is one. The chain combines TRBV7-9 with TRBJ1-4; D is unresolved. Per germline, CDR1 SEHNR and CDR2 FQNEAQ (reference sequence). Trimming removed 5 bases from V and 4 bases from J, with 11 bases in between. This CDR3 comprises 14 residues. The CDR3 here is CASSHPQSNEKLFF. The CDR3 DNA reads TGTGCCAGCAGCCACCCACAGAGTAATGAAAAACTGTTTTTT. Full variable domain (missing parts from reference TRBV7-9 and TRBJ1-4): DTGVSQNPRHKITKRGQNVTFRCDPISEHNRLYWYRQTLGQGPEFLTYFQNEAQLEKSRLLSDRFSAERPKGSFSTLEIQRTEQGDSAMYLCASSHPQSNEKLFFGSGTQLSVL.

The chain uses TRBV18 and TRBJ2-1; tentative D call: TRBD2 (5 bases). The V and J ends lost 1 base and 7 bases respectively, with 11 bases between them. The CDR3 extends over 14 amino acids. Looked up from germline, CDR1 is KGHSH and CDR2 is LQKENI. This chain's CDR3 is CASSPLATRNEQFF. The CDR3 DNA sequence: TGTGCCAGCTCACCACTAGCGACCCGAAATGAGCAGTTCTTC. Complete variable domain (other parts from reference TRBV18 and TRBJ2-1): NAGVMQNPRHLVRRRGQEARLRCSPMKGHSHVYWYRQLPEEGLKFMVYLQKENIIDESGMPKERFSAEFPKEGPSILRIQQVVRGDSAAYFCASSPLATRNEQFFGPGTRLTVL.

This clone appeared a few times. V gene TRBV7-2 combines with J gene TRBJ2-3; 8 nucleotides line up with TRBD2. V dropped 5 bases and J dropped 1; count of bases not matched to a gene: 2. The CDR3 consists of 14 residues. CDR1 is SGHTA, CDR2 FQGNSA, per germline. The CDR3 protein is CASSTGGGTDTQYF. CDR3 sequence (DNA): TGTGCCAGCAGCACCGGGGGGGGCACAGATACGCAGTATTTT.

CDR3 loop: CASSVWTGRNTGELFF. As DNA, the CDR3 is TGTGCCAGCAGCGTATGGACCGGGAGAAACACCGGGGAGCTGTTTTTT. The gene calls are TRBV9 and TRBJ2-2; weak D call: TRBD2 (6 bases). Trimming removed 1 base at V and 2 bases at J, with 12 bases between. Germline CDR1 is SGDLS and CDR2 is YYNGEE. The CDR3 is 16 residues long.

This sequence joins TRBV7-9 and TRBJ2-7, with D hard to call. Trimming shortened V by 5 bases and J by 0 bases, and 14 bases separated the two germline ends. The CDR3 has 15 residues. Germline lookup yields CDR1 SEHNR and CDR2 FQNEAQ (reference sequence). Here the CDR3 reads CASSPEALSSYEQYF. The CDR3 bases are TGTGCCAGCAGCCCCGAAGCATTGAGCTCCTACGAGCAGTACTTC.

The chain couples TRBV3-1 (or the pseudogene TRBV3-2) to TRBJ2-6; possibly TRBD2 for D (5 bases). V gave up 6 bases and J gave up 4 bases, with 31 bases separating them. The CDR3 length is 21 residues. Germline V CDR1 and CDR2: LGHDT, YNNKEL (reference sequence). CDR3 bases: TGTGCCAGCAGAAAAACCCCAATGAAAACGGAGAGGGTTGCGGGGGCCAACGTCCTGACTTTC. Protein: CASRKTPMKTERVAGANVLTF.

The chain has TRBV6-5 and TRBJ2-1; TRBD2 aligns across 7 bases. Looked up from germline, CDR1 is MNHEY and CDR2 is SVGAGI. The CDR3 loop spans 14 amino acids. V gave up 7 bases and J gave up 7 bases; unmatched junction bases: 10. CDR3 residues: CASTGLVPPNEQFF. CDR3 DNA sequence: TGTGCCAGCACTGGACTAGTACCACCTAATGAGCAGTTCTTC.